This is a list of T cell receptor beta chains from one sample in a study of T cell changes during pregnancy in multiple sclerosis. Clones were sequenced by immunoSEQ multiplex PCR, and TCRdb holds only the in-frame ones, with some missing. In the table there are around 69,000 clones, around 90% of which are singletons. Sequences were derived from peripheral blood, sampled in the third trimester of pregnancy. These receptors were obtained from a female donor with multiple sclerosis, enrolled in a pregnancy study. The CDR3 runs from the conserved cysteine through the conserved F or W. The D gene is left open where the match is weak. Clone size is given for some rows only: seen once, a few or many times, or a class if the clone is expanded.

15 | TRBJ1-6 | few | TRBV6-1 | TRBD1 | TGTGCCAGCAGTGAAGATACAGGGGGAAATTCACCCCTCCACTTT | CASSEDTGGNSPLHF
16 | TRBJ2-5 | - | TRBV7-2 | TRBD2 | TGTGCCAGCAGCTTAACTCCGGGACTAGGGGGAGAGACCCAGTACTTC | CASSLTPGLGGETQYF
15 | TRBJ2-7 | - | TRBV4-1 | - | TGCGCCAGCAGCCGGGGGGACGGGAGCTCCTACGAGCAGTACTTC | CASSRGDGSSYEQYF
13 | TRBJ1-2 | - | TRBV29-1 | - | TGCAGCGTTGCTCCGCGAGGTTCGGGGGGCTACACCTTC | CSVAPRGSGGYTF
15 | TRBJ1-6 | few | TRBV30 | - | TGTGCCTGGAGTGTCGCAGGGGCATATGGATCACCCCTCCACTTT | CAWSVAGAYGSPLHF
14 | TRBJ2-1 | - | TRBV28 | TRBD1 | TGTGCCAGCAGTTCCTGGGACAGTTACAATGAGCAGTTCTTC | CASSSWDSYNEQFF
14 | TRBJ1-5 | - | TRBV6-5 | - | TGTGCCAGCAGTTACGTGCAGGGTACTCAGCCCCAGCATTTT | CASSYVQGTQPQHF
12 | TRBJ1-4 | few | TRBV30 | - | TGTGCCTGGAGTTCAGGACACCGTGAACTGTTTTTT | CAWSSGHRELFF
14 | TRBJ2-5 | - | TRBV9 | TRBD2 | TGTGCCAGCAGCGTAACTAGCGGTTGGGAGACCCAGTACTTC | CASSVTSGWETQYF
16 | TRBJ1-1 | - | TRBV18 | - | TGTGCCAGCTCACCACCGGGTTTTGCGGTTTACACTGAAGCTTTCTTT | CASSPPGFAVYTEAFF
23 | TRBJ2-1 | - | TRBV10-3 | TRBD2 | TGTGCCATCAGTGACGGCTTGGGCAGACCCACGGCGGGGGAATCAAGCTCCTACAATGAGCAGTTCTTC | CAISDGLGRPTAGESSSYNEQFF
13 | TRBJ2-5 | - | TRBV11-2 | TRBD2 | TGTGCCAGCAGCCCCTGGGGGGGGGAGACCCAGTACTTC | CASSPWGGETQYF
15 | TRBJ2-7 | - | TRBV10-3 | - | TGTGCCATCAGTGGGGGGCCGGGTAACTCCTACGAGCAGTACTTC | CAISGGPGNSYEQYF
14 | TRBJ2-7 | - | TRBV28 | - | TGTGCCAGCAGTTTGCGACAGGAGACCTACGAGCAGTACTTC | CASSLRQETYEQYF
16 | TRBJ1-4 | - | TRBV14 | TRBD1 | TGTGCCAGCAGCCATCATGACAGGGGGGTTCGGGAAAAACTGTTTTTT | CASSHHDRGVREKLFF
16 | TRBJ2-2 | - | TRBV5-1 | TRBD2 | TGCGCCAGCAGCTTGAGGACTAGCGGCAACACCGGGGAGCTGTTTTTT | CASSLRTSGNTGELFF
13 | TRBJ2-7 | - | TRBV19 | - | TGTGCCAGTAGTGAGAGCCGATTCTACGAGCAGTACTTC | CASSESRFYEQYF
16 | TRBJ2-1 | many | TRBV19 | TRBD2 | TGTGCCAGTAGTGTCTCAAGCGGGGGATCCTACAATGAGCAGTTCTTC | CASSVSSGGSYNEQFF
19 | TRBJ2-4 | once | TRBV4-3 | TRBD2 | TGCGCCAGCAGCCAAGAAATTACTAGCGGGGGGGTGAGCAAAAACATTCAGTACTTC | CASSQEITSGGVSKNIQYF
16 | TRBJ2-1 | - | TRBV28 | TRBD2 | TGTGCCAGCAGTCCCCTCGGACTAGCGGACTACAATGAGCAGTTCTTC | CASSPLGLADYNEQFF
13 | TRBJ1-3 | - | TRBV9 | - | TGTGCCAGCAGCCGTTCTACTGGAAACACCATATATTTT | CASSRSTGNTIYF
14 | TRBJ2-7 | - | TRBV5-4 | TRBD1 | TGTGCCAGCAGCTCGGTGACAGGGGCCTACGAGCAGTACTTC | CASSSVTGAYEQYF
16 | TRBJ2-7 | - | TRBV19 | TRBD2 | TGTGCCAGTAGCCGACAAGGGGCTAGCGGTTACTACGAGCAGTACTTC | CASSRQGASGYYEQYF
16 | TRBJ2-3 | - | TRBV13 | TRBD2 | TGTGCCAGCAGCTTCGAGAGGGGGACTAGCGGGGATACGCAGTATTTT | CASSFERGTSGDTQYF
15 | TRBJ2-7 | - | TRBV5-1 | - | TGCGCCAGCAGCTCCGCAGGGTATCCTGGGAACGAGCAGTACTTC | CASSSAGYPGNEQYF
18 | TRBJ2-6 | - | TRBV7-9 | TRBD1 | TGTGCCAGCAGCTTCCTAGGACAGGGGGCGGTCGGGGCCAACGTCCTGACTTTC | CASSFLGQGAVGANVLTF
16 | TRBJ2-5 | - | TRBV5-1 | TRBD1 | TGCGCCAGCAAGACCTTTCCCGGGACAGGGGGAGAGACCCAGTACTTC | CASKTFPGTGGETQYF
16 | TRBJ1-2 | - | TRBV6-5 | - | TGTGCCAGCAGTTCCTGGTACCCAGGGTTTGACTATGGCTACACCTTC | CASSSWYPGFDYGYTF
14 | TRBJ1-2 | - | TRBV10-3 | - | TGTGCCATCATGGGGACGCGGGGGGACTATGGCTACACCTTC | CAIMGTRGDYGYTF
15 | TRBJ2-5 | - | TRBV5-1 | - | TGCGCCAGCAGCGATCGACCAGGGTTATGGGAGACCCAGTACTTC | CASSDRPGLWETQYF
15 | TRBJ1-6 | once | TRBV6-6 | TRBD1 | TGTGCCAGCAGTTCCCCCGGACAGGGTAATTCACCCCTCCACTTT | CASSSPGQGNSPLHF
13 | TRBJ1-1 | few | TRBV9 | TRBD1 | TGTGCCAGCAGCTTCACAGGGGACACTGAAGCTTTCTTT | CASSFTGDTEAFF
18 | TRBJ2-5 | - | TRBV28 | - | TGTGCCAGCAGTTTCCTCTGGGCCCACGGTAGATACCAAGAGACCCAGTACTTC | CASSFLWAHGRYQETQYF
14 | TRBJ2-7 | - | TRBV6-1 | - | TGTGCCAGCAGTGCTTCAGCCTACTCGGGCGAGCAGTACTTC | CASSASAYSGEQYF
15 | TRBJ2-5 | - | TRBV5-1 | TRBD1 | TGCGCCAGCAGCTTGGGAGGGACAGGGGTTGAGACCCAGTACTTC | CASSLGGTGVETQYF
14 | TRBJ1-1 | - | TRBV7-2 | - | TGTGCCAGCAGCTACTACTCACAGGGACAAGCAGCTTTCTTT | CASSYYSQGQAAFF
12 | TRBJ2-1 | - | TRBV6-6 | - | TGTGCCAGCAGCCGAAGCGACAATGAGCAGTTCTTC | CASSRSDNEQFF
14 | TRBJ1-2 | - | TRBV7-9 | - | TGTGCCAGCAGCCAGACAGATCAGAACTATGGCTACACCTTC | CASSQTDQNYGYTF
15 | TRBJ2-7 | - | TRBV9 | TRBD1 | TGTGCCAGCAGCGTAGGATTTACACAGGGGTACGAGCAGTACTTC | CASSVGFTQGYEQYF
13 | TRBJ1-1 | - | TRBV7-3 | - | TGTGCCAGCAGCCAAATGGAGGGTACTGAAGCTTTCTTT | CASSQMEGTEAFF
13 | TRBJ1-1 | - | TRBV7-9 | - | TGTGCCTCGACCCGGATTCGGGGCACTGAAGCTTTCTTT | CASTRIRGTEAFF
16 | TRBJ1-6 | - | TRBV7-8 | - | TGTGCCAGCAGCTTATTAGGGACTGCTTCAAATTCACCCCTCCACTTT | CASSLLGTASNSPLHF
12 | TRBJ1-1 | - | TRBV12-2 | - | TGTGCAAGTCGCTTAGCCGGCACTGAAGCTTTCTTT | CASRLAGTEAFF
12 | TRBJ1-2 | - | TRBV2 | TRBD1 | TGTGCCAGCAACAGGGACAGGGAAGGCTACACCTTC | CASNRDREGYTF
16 | TRBJ2-1 | - | TRBV15 | - | TGTGCCACCAGCAGAGATGGGGGGGCCACCTACAATGAGCAGTTCTTC | CATSRDGGATYNEQFF
13 | TRBJ1-1 | - | TRBV11-1 | - | TGTGCCAGCACCGGGGGGTGGAACACTGAAGCTTTCTTT | CASTGGWNTEAFF